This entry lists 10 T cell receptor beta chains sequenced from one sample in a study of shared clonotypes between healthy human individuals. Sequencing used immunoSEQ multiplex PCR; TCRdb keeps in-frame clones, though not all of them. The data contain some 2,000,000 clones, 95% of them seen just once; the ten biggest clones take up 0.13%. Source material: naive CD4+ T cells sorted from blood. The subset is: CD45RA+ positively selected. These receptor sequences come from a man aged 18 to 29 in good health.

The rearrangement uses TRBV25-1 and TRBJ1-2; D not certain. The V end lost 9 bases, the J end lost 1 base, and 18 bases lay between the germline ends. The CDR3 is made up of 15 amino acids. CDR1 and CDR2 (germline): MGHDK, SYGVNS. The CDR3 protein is CARNGPPAVNYGYTF. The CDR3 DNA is TGTGCCAGAAACGGGCCCCCGGCAGTTAACTATGGCTACACCTTC.

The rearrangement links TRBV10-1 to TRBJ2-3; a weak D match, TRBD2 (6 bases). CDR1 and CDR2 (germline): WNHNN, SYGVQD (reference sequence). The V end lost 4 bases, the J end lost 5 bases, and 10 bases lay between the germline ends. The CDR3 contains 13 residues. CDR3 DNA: TGCGCCAGCAGTGGACTAGATCAAGATACGCAGTATTTT. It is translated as CASSGLDQDTQYF.

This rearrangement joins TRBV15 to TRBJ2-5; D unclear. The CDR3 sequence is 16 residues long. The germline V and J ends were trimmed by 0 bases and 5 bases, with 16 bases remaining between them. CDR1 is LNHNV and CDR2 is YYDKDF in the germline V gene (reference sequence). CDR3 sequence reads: CATSRDLVTIGETQYF. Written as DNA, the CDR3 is TGTGCCACCAGCAGAGATCTCGTGACCATTGGGGAGACCCAGTACTTC.

The DNA for the CDR3 is TGTGCCAGTCGAGGGGGGGAGAAGGGATACGAGCAGTACTTC. Translated, it gives CASRGGEKGYEQYF. The rearrangement uses TRBV6-6 and TRBJ2-7, with D possibly being TRBD2 (7 bases). Germline V CDR1 and CDR2: MNHNY, SVGAGI (reference sequence). Trimming pared 9 bases from V and 4 bases from J, leaving 19 bases between. The CDR3 has 14 residues.

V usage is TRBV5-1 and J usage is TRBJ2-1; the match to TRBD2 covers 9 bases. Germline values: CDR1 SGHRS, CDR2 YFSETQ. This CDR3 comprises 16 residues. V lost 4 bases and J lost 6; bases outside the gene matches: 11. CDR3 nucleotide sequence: TGCGCCAGCAGCCCGGGTAGCGGGAGTAGTGGCAATGAGCAGTTCTTC. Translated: CASSPGSGSSGNEQFF.

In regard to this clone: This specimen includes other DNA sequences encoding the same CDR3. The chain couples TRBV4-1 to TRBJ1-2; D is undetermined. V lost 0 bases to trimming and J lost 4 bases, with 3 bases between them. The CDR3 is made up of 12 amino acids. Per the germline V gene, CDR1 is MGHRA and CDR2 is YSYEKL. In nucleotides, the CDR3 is TGCGCCAGCAGCCAAGACAGCTATGGCTACACCTTC. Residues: CASSQDSYGYTF.

CDR3 bases: TGTGCCAGCAGCTTAAGACTAGCCCTACAAGAGACCCAGTACTTC. Its translation is CASSLRLALQETQYF. V gene TRBV11-2 combines with J gene TRBJ2-5, with 7 bases identical to TRBD2. The germline V gene has CDR1 SGHAT and CDR2 FQNNGV. V dropped 2 bases and J dropped 2; count of bases not matched to a gene: 5. The CDR3 has 15 residues.

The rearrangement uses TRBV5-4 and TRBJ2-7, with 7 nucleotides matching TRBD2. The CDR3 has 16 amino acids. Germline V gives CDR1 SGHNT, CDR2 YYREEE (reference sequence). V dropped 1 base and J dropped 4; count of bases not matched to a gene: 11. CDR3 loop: CASSLLGEGRLYEQYF. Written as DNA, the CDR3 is TGTGCCAGCAGCTTGTTAGGGGAGGGCCGACTATACGAGCAGTACTTC.

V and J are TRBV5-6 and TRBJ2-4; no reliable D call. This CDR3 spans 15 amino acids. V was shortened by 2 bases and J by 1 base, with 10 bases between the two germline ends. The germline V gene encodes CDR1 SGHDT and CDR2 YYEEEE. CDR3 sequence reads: CASSFARVAKNIQYF. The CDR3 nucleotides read TGTGCCAGCAGCTTTGCCCGTGTTGCCAAAAACATTCAGTACTTC.

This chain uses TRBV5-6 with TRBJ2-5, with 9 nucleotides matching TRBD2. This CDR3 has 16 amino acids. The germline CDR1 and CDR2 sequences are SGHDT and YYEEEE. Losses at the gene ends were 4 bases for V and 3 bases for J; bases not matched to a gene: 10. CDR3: CASSPGLPSGEETQYF. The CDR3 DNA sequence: TGTGCCAGCAGCCCGGGACTCCCTAGCGGGGAAGAGACCCAGTACTTC. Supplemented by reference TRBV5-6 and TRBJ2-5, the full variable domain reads DAGVTQSPTHLIKTRGQQVTLRCSPKSGHDTVSWYQQALGQGPQFIFQYYEEEERQRGNFPDRFSGHQFPNYSSELNVNALLLGDSALYLCASSPGLPSGEETQYFGPGTRLLVL.